This T cell receptor (beta chain) is from a study of shared clonotypes between healthy human individuals. Germline lookup yields CDR1 SNHLY and CDR2 FYNNEI. Trimming took off 10 bases at V and 1 base at J, with 13 bases between the two ends. This CDR3 has 13 residues. Comment on this clone: As yet, its antigen is unknown.

Every immunoSEQ plate was one replicate of a subset's evenly spread DNA. It was roughly 200 ng DNA, about 30,000 T cell genomes, that sorted-subset replicate PCRs used. Libraries were prepared by immunoSEQ multiplex PCR; TCRdb keeps only in-frame clonotypes and omits some of them. This sample has millions of clones, with 90% to 95% found just once. Findings and caveats of the study: Four donors shared approximately 5% of their naive CD4 clonotypes.

The V call is TRBV2, the J call TRBJ1-1, with TRBD1 as a possible D gene (6 bases). This receptor was taken from a man between 18 and 29 years old in good health. The sequenced sample was naive CD4+ T cells sorted from blood. Subset of the sample: CD45RA+ positively selected. The CDR3 bases are TGTGCCACCAAAGGACAGTGGAACACTGAAGCTTTCTTT. Amino acids: CATKGQWNTEAFF.